Below are 4 T cell receptor beta chains sequenced from a single sample in a study of spatial heterogeneity in lung cancer. Whole-study results and caveats: Intratumoral expanded alpha and beta TCR counts were found to track tumor mutation counts.

Time point meaning: sample taken at primary tumor resection. TCRdb ran MiXCR on the 5' RACE reads and lists one entry per CDR3 protein. The repertoire has around 2,500 distinct CDR3 sequences, 22% of them found once; the top ten carry approximately 25%. Antigen specificity for these receptors is unknown. The sample in question was lung tumor tissue, obtained at surgery. These TCRs come from a male donor with early-stage non-small cell lung cancer.

To note about this clonotype: The library was prepared for alpha chains; this beta chain is a stray read, so its frequency means little. The CDR3 bases are TGCGCCAGCAGCCCCTCGACAGACTCCTACGAGCAGTACGTC. Translating it yields CASSPSTDSYEQYV. The chain couples TRBV4-1 to TRBJ2-7, with D possibly TRBD1 on 5 matching bases. In germline, CDR1 is MGHRA, CDR2 YSYEKL. This CDR3 has 14 residues. The ends were cut back, 4 bases at V and 0 bases at J, with 10 bases in the middle.

This clonotype ranks as large. This beta chain lies outside the target of a library built for alpha chains; its clone size means little. V and J are TRBV18 and TRBJ1-1; tentatively, D is TRBD1 (5 bases). The V end lost 2 bases, the J end lost 2 bases, and 18 bases lay between the germline ends. Per the germline V gene, CDR1 is KGHSH and CDR2 is LQKENI. This CDR3 is 17 amino acids long. CDR3 nucleotides: TGTGCCAGCTCACCATTTTCTGGGGGAAAAGGTAACACTGAAGCTTTCTTT. It is translated as CASSPFSGGKGNTEAFF.

To note about this clonotype: This beta chain lies outside the target of a library built for alpha chains; its clone size means little. CDR3 DNA sequence: TGTGCCAGCAGTTTGGGGGGACAGGGATATGGCTACACCTTC. This encodes CASSLGGQGYGYTF. The chain couples TRBV28 to TRBJ1-2; TRBD1 matches 9 bases. Germline assignment: CDR1 MDHEN and CDR2 SYDVKM. The CDR3 sequence is 14 residues long. V shed 3 bases and J 5 bases; nucleotides not matched to a gene: 4.

This clonotype is categorized as medium-sized. This beta chain represents an off-target read in a library built for alpha chains; its size is of limited meaning. The rearrangement uses TRBV6-2 or TRBV6-3 and TRBJ2-2; 7 bases line up with TRBD2. The V and J ends lost 7 bases and 2 bases, in that order; junction bases with no gene match: 4. Germline-derived CDR1 and CDR2 are MNHEY and SVGEGT. This CDR3 spans 14 amino acids. CDR3 region: CASKRGGNTGELFF. The DNA of the CDR3 is TGTGCCAGCAAGCGGGGCGGAAACACCGGGGAGCTGTTTTTT.